This TCR beta chain appears in the sequencing data of a study of T cell repertoires in cytomegalovirus infection. For the study at large: Recently identified HLA-C-restricted CMV epitopes were used, and well-studied HLA-B-restricted CMV epitopes were used as well. Public TCR beta signatures were indicative of both CMV infection and a matching HLA type.

V was shortened by 4 bases and J by 2 bases, with 11 bases between the two germline ends. This CDR3 region has 14 residues. Germline V gene lookup returns CDR1 DFQATT and CDR2 SNEGSKA (reference sequence). TCRdb recomputed calls from the reads with MiXCR, one row per CDR3 protein. The top ten clones hold roughly a fifth of a sample with 250,000 to 300,000 distinct CDR3 sequences, roughly a fifth of them seen once. This clonotype has at least ten counts. Antigen specificity is unknown. The rearrangement joins TRBV20-1 to TRBJ1-4; perhaps TRBD1 as D (5 bases). The clonotype was recovered from a human donor in good health (CMV status not recorded). Some clones in this sample may be carry-over from other donors' samples. This specimen consisted of cultured PBMCs, obtained from culture after CMV antigen stimulation. CDR3 nucleotide sequence: TGCAGTGCTACTATACGGGGCACTAATGAAAAACTGTTTTTT. It is translated as CSATIRGTNEKLFF.